Listed here is a single T cell receptor (beta chain). Antigen: not known. 13 Jbeta primers and 60 Vbeta primers were used for the PCR. In the study's own analysis: An analysis that came later counted some 80 million unique TCR beta chains, about 10 million shared. Here immunoSEQ multiplex PCR was the method, and the copy in TCRdb shows in-frame clones only, minus some. V and J calls and clone size are those listed in that table; D and trimming were worked out from the DNA. The repertoire has some 180,000 clones, around 75% of them found once; the top ten carry approximately 2.9%. These data belong to a study of cytomegalovirus exposure and HLA in healthy donors. Findings and limits, study-wide: A later analysis showed that HLA-associated TCR beta chains had undergone more clonal expansion than equally common others. Roughly uniform depth of sequencing across donors was assumed in presence/absence analyses.

The germline V gene has CDR1 SGHRS and CDR2 YFSETQ. V lost 3 bases to trimming and J lost 6 bases; unmatched junction nucleotides: 6. This CDR3 contains 14 residues. The sequence derives from a male donor in good health and CMV-seronegative. Sequenced sample: PBMCs. The rearrangement joins TRBV5-1 to TRBJ1-1, with 9 bases matching TRBD1. The CDR3 region has the DNA TGCGCCAGCAGCTGGACAGGGGAAATAGCTGAAGCTTTCTTT. The encoded protein is CASSWTGEIAEAFF.